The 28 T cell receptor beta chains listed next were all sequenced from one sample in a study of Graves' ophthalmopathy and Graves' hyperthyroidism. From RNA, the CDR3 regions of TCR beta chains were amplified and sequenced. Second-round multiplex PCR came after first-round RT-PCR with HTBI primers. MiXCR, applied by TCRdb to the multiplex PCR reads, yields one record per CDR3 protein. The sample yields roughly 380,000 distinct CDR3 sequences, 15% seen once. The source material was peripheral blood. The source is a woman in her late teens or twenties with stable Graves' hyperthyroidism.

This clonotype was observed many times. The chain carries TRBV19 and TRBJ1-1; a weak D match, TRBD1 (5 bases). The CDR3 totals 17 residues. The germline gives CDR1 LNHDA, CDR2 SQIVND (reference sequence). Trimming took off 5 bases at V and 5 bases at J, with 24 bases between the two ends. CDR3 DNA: TGTGCCAGTAGTGCCTCAGTGGGGCAGGGTCGGCGAACTGAAGCTTTCTTT. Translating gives CASSASVGQGRRTEAFF.

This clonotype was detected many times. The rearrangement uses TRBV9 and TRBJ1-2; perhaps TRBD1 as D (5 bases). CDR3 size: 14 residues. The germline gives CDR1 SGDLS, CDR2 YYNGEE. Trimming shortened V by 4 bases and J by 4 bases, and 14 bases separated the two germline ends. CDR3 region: CASSLSTATYGYTF. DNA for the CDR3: TGTGCCAGCAGCTTATCGACAGCGACCTATGGCTACACCTTC.

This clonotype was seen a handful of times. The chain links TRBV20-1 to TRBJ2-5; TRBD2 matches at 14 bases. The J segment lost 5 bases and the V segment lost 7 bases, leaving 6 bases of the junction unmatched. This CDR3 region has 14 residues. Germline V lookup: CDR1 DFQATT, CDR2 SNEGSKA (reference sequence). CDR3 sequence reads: CSVLTSGGAETQYF. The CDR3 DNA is TGCAGTGTTTTGACTAGCGGGGGGGCCGAGACCCAGTACTTC.

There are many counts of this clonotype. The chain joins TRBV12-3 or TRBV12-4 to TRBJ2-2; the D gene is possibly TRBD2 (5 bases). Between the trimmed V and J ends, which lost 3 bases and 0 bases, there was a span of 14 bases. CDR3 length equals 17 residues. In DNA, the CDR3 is TGTGCCAGCAGTTTGGTGACTACCACCGCGAACACCGGGGAGCTGTTTTTT. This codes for CASSLVTTTANTGELFF.

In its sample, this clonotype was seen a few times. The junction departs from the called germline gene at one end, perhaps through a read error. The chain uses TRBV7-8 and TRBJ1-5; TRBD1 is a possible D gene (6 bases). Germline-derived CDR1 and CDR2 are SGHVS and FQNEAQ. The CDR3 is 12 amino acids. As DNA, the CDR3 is TGTGTCAGCGAGCGTGGGGGCCAGCCCCAGCATTTT. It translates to CVSERGGQPQHF.

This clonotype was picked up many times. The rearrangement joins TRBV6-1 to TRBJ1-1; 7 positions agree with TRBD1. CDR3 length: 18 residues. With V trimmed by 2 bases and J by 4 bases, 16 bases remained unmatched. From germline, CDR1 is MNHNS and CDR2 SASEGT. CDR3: CASSEPKGAMVTVTEAFF. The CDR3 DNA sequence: TGTGCCAGCAGTGAACCAAAGGGGGCGATGGTGACGGTCACTGAAGCTTTCTTT.

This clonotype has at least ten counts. The CDR3 region has the DNA TGTGCCGCCAGATCCAGGGGAAAGGATGGCTACACCTTC. Translation gives CAARSRGKDGYTF. The rearrangement joins TRBV6-1 to TRBJ1-2; perhaps TRBD1 as D (6 bases). Germline loops: CDR1 MNHNS, CDR2 SASEGT. Trimming stripped 11 bases from V and 6 bases from J, with 19 bases between. The CDR3 covers 13 residues.

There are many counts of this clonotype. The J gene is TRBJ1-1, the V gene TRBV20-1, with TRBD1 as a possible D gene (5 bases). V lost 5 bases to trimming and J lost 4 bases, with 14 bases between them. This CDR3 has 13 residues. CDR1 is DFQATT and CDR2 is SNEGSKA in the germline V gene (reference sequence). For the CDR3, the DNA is TGCAGTGCTTCGGGACTTACGGGCACTGAAGCTTTCTTT. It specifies CSASGLTGTEAFF.

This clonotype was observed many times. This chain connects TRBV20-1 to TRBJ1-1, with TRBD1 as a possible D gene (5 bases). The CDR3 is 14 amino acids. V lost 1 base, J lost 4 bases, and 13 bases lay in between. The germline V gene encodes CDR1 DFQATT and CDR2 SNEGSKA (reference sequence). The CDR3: CSARGGRVGTEAFF. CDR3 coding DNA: TGCAGTGCTAGAGGGGGGAGGGTGGGCACTGAAGCTTTCTTT.

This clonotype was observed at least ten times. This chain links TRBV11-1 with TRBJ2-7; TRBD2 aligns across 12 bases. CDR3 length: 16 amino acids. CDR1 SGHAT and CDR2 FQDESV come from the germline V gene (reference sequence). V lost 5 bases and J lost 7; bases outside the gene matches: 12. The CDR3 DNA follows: TGTGCCAGCAGCCCCACCTGGACTAGCGGGGCGGGGGAGCAGTACTTC. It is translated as CASSPTWTSGAGEQYF.

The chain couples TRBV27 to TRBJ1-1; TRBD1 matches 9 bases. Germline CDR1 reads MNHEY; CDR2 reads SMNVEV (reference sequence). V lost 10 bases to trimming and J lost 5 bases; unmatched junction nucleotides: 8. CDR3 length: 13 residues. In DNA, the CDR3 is TGTGCCACCAGGACAGGGGAGGGTACTGAAGCTTTCTTT. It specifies CATRTGEGTEAFF.

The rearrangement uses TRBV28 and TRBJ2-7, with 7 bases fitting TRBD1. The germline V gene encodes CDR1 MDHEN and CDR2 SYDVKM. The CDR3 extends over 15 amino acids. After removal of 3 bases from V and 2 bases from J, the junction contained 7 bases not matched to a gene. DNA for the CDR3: TGTGCCAGCAGTTTTGGGGACAGCATCACCTACGAGCAGTACTTC. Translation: CASSFGDSITYEQYF.

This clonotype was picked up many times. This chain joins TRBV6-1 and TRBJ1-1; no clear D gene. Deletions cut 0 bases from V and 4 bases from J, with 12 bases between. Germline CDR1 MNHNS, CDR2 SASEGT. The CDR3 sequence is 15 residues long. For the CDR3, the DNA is TGTGCCAGCAGTGAAGCAGCAGGTTGGACCACTGAAGCTTTCTTT. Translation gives CASSEAAGWTTEAFF.

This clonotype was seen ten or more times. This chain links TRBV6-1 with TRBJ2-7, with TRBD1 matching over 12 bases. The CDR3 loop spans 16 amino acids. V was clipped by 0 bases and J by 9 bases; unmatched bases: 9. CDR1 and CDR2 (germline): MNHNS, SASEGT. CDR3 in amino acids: CASSEAAGTGGGWQYF. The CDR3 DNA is TGTGCCAGCAGTGAAGCGGCCGGGACAGGGGGCGGGTGGCAGTACTTC.

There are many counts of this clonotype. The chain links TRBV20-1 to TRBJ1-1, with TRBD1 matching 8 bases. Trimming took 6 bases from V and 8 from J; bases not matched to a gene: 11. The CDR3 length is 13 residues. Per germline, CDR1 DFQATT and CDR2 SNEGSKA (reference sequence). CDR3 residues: CSAVDREPYEAFF. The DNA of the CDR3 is TGCAGTGCGGTGGACAGGGAACCCTACGAAGCTTTCTTT.

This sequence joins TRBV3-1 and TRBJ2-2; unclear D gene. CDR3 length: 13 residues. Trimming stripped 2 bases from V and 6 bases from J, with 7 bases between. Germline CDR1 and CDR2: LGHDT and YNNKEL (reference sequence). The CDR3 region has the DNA TGTGCCAGCAGCCAACGGGCTCCCGGGGAGCTGTTTTTT. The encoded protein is CASSQRAPGELFF.

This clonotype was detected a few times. The CDR3 reads CASSILGGWNTGELFF. As DNA, the CDR3 is TGTGCCAGTAGTATTTTGGGGGGCTGGAACACCGGGGAGCTGTTTTTT. V is TRBV19 and J is TRBJ2-2; D assignment may be TRBD1 or TRBD2 (6 bases each). The V end was cut by 3 bases, the J end by 1 base, with 12 bases between. Germline V lookup: CDR1 LNHDA, CDR2 SQIVND (reference sequence). The CDR3 length is 16 residues.

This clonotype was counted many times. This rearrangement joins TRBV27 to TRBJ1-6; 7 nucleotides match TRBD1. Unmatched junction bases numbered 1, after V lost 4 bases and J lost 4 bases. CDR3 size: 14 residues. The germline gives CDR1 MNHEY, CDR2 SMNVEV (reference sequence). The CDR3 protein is CASSWGQYNSPLHF. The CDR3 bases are TGTGCCAGCAGTTGGGGACAGTATAATTCACCCCTCCACTTT.

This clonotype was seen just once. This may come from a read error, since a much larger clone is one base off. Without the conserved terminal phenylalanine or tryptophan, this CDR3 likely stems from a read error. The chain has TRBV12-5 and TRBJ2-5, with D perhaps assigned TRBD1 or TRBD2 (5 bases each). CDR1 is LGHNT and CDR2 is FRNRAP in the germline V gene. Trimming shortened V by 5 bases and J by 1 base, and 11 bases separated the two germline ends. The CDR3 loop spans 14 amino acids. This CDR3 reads CASGQGRLQETQYL. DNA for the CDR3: TGTGCTAGTGGTCAGGGACGGCTCCAAGAGACCCAGTACCTC.

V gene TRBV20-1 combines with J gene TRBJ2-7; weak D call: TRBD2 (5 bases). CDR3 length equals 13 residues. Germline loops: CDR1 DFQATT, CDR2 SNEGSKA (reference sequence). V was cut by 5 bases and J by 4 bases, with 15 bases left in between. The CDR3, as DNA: TGCAGTGCTCCCACGGGATCAATGTACGAGCAGTACTTC. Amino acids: CSAPTGSMYEQYF.

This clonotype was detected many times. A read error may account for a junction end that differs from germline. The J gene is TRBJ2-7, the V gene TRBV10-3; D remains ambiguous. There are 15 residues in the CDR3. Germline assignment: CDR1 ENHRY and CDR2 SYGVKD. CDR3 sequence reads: CATSDWVSHSYEQYF. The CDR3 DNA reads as TGTGCCACCAGTGATTGGGTCTCTCACTCCTACGAGCAGTACTTC.

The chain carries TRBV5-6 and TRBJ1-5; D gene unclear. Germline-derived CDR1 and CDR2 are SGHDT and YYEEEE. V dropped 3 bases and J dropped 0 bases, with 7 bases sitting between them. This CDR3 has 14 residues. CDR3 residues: CASSYYYSNQPQHF. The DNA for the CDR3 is TGTGCCAGCAGCTATTATTATAGCAATCAGCCCCAGCATTTT.

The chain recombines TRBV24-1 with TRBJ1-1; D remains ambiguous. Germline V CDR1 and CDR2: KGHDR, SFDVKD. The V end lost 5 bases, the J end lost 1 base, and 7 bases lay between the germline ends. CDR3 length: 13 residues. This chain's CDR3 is CATSGPRNTEAFF. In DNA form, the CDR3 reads TGTGCCACCAGTGGGCCCCGGAACACTGAAGCTTTCTTT.

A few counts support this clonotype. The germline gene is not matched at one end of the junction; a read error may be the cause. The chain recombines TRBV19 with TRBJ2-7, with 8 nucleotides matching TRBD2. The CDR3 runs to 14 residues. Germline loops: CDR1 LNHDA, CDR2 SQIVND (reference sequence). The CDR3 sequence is CGSSRSGDSYEQYF. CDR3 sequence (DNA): TGTGGCAGTAGTCGTAGCGGGGACTCCTACGAGCAGTACTTC.

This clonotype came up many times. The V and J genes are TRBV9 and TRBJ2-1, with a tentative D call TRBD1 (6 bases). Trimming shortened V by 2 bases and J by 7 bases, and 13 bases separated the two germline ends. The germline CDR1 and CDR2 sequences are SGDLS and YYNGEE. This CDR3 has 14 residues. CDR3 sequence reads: CASSVRDIVNEQFF. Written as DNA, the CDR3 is TGTGCCAGCAGCGTCCGGGACATCGTTAATGAGCAGTTCTTC.

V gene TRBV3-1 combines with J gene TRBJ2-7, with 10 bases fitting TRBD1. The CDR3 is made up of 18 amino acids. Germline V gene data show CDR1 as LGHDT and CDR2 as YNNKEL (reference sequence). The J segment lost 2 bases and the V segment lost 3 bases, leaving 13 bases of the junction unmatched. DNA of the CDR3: TGTGCCAGCAGCCATAGCCGGGACAGGGGACTCTTCGCCTACGAGCAGTACTTC. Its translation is CASSHSRDRGLFAYEQYF.

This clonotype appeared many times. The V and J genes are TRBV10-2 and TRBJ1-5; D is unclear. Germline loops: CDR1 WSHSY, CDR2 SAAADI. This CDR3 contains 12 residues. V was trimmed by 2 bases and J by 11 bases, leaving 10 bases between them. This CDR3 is CASSEARRAQHF. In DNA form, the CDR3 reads TGCGCCAGCAGTGAGGCCAGGAGGGCCCAGCATTTT.

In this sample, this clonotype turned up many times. The CDR3: CSARGGEQPQHF. The CDR3 DNA sequence: TGCAGTGCTAGAGGGGGAGAGCAGCCCCAGCATTTT. This rearrangement joins TRBV20-1 to TRBJ1-5; D gene uncertain. V lost 1 base to trimming and J lost 7 bases, with 8 bases between them. CDR3 length equals 12 residues. In germline, CDR1 is DFQATT, CDR2 SNEGSKA (reference sequence).